Listed below are T cell receptor beta chains from one sample, sequenced in a study of technical replicates of blood from a handful of donors. Sequenced by immunoSEQ multiplex PCR; TCRdb stores in-frame clones only, minus some. The sample lists fewer than 85,000 clones, about 95% occurring once. The sample was T cells isolated from PBMCs. The receptor set was obtained from a human donor in good health. CDR3s include the opening cysteine and the closing phenylalanine or tryptophan. Where a row states a size, it is once, few, many or the class of an expanded clone; other rows omit it.

clone size	CDR3 length	V gene	J gene	CDR3 protein
NA	11	TRBV6-6	TRBJ1-1	CASSQRSEAFF
NA	13	TRBV5-1	TRBJ1-1	CASSLSSNPEAFF
NA	14	TRBV19	TRBJ2-7	CASSIAGGTYEQYF
NA	13	TRBV5-4	TRBJ2-5	CASSLDPEETQYF
NA	14	TRBV27	TRBJ1-1	CASSLIPVNTEAFF
NA	16	TRBV5-1	TRBJ2-1	CASSVMVSSSYNEQFF
NA	18	TRBV28	TRBJ2-1	CASSLIPVLAGVSNEQFF
NA	14	TRBV6-5	TRBJ1-1	CASSLSTANTEAFF
NA	15	TRBV4-1	TRBJ2-2	CASSQDPGRSGELFF
NA	15	TRBV6-1	TRBJ2-7	CASSDRQWISYEQYF
NA	16	TRBV18	TRBJ2-1	CASSESTGAPYNEQFF
NA	15	TRBV15	TRBJ1-5	CATSTGTGGNQPQHF
NA	14	TRBV7-9	TRBJ1-5	CASSSQGRDQPQHF
NA	15	TRBV30	TRBJ2-4	CAWTYRVSAKNIQYF
NA	14	TRBV28	TRBJ1-2	CASSWSRGRDGYTF
NA	12	TRBV30	TRBJ2-5	CAWSVPGGTQYF
NA	17	TRBV7-2	TRBJ2-5	CASSFFRSGGALETQYF
NA	15	TRBV5-1	TRBJ2-1	CASSLYGPGYNEQFF
NA	12	TRBV7-8	TRBJ1-2	CASSKGGDPYTF
NA	16	TRBV6-1	TRBJ2-1	CASSGLSPTPYNEQFF
NA	15	TRBV2	TRBJ1-5	CASNFMGQGSQPQHF
NA	15	TRBV6-1	TRBJ2-7	CASSVIQGGPYEQYF
NA	18	TRBV6-1	TRBJ2-3	CASSDGLAGGPSTDTQYF
NA	14	TRBV6-5	TRBJ1-3	CATATGDSGNTIYF
NA	12	TRBV6-6	TRBJ2-1	CATFKTQDEQFF
NA	14	TRBV18	TRBJ2-5	CASSPGQGGETQYF
NA	16	TRBV4-2	TRBJ2-1	CASSQDKRESYNEQFF
NA	15	TRBV30	TRBJ2-7	CAWSKQGLPFYEQYF
NA	12	TRBV30	TRBJ2-2	CAWRSGTGELFF
NA	11	TRBV25-1	TRBJ1-1	CASGRGAEAFF
NA	13	TRBV19	TRBJ1-6	CASRWWGDSPLHF
NA	14	TRBV5-1	TRBJ2-1	CASSLGGLNNEQFF
NA	14	TRBV28	TRBJ1-1	CASSLTVMNTEAFF
NA	13	TRBV10-1	TRBJ1-2	CASSESGTYGYTF
NA	11	TRBV5-1	TRBJ2-5	CASRGQETQYF
NA	15	TRBV19	TRBJ2-7	CASKWGTSGAYEQYF
NA	11	TRBV5-1	TRBJ2-7	CATKGEYEQYF
NA	11	TRBV19	TRBJ2-1	CASRYIGEQFF
NA	14	TRBV7-9	TRBJ2-2	CASSSSMGFGELFF
NA	14	TRBV4-1	TRBJ2-7	CASSQGQGIYEQYF
NA	15	TRBV6-1	TRBJ1-3	CASSDRRAEGNTIYF
NA	14	TRBV7-9	TRBJ2-1	CASSLRQGMDEQFF
NA	15	TRBV28	TRBJ2-7	CASSTTGTRTYEQYF
NA	16	TRBV21-1	TRBJ2-2	CASSKEMASCAGELFF
NA	16	TRBV5-4	TRBJ1-4	CASSRTQTGGGEKLFF
NA	14	TRBV14	TRBJ2-1	CASSPELLFHEQFF
NA	13	TRBV6-4	TRBJ1-1	CASSDSAGLKAFF
NA	15	TRBV10-3	TRBJ1-6	CAISPGPHRDSPLHF
NA	16	TRBV7-6	TRBJ2-1	CASSFRLAGASNEQFF
NA	11	TRBV20-1	TRBJ1-5	CSARGIQPQHF
NA	11	TRBV5-6	TRBJ2-7	CASGRSYEQYF
few	16	TRBV7-9	TRBJ1-5	CASSNRDSYSNQPQHF
NA	12	TRBV7-9	TRBJ2-7	CASGGSSYEQYF
NA	14	TRBV6-5	TRBJ2-7	CASSYGRGPYEQYF